Included here is one T cell receptor (beta chain) sequence, with context. This sample is part of a study of blood T cell repertoires in COVID-19. The overall study: Collection of acute and convalescent COVID-19 samples took place in the United States, Italy and Spain. PBMCs, B-cell-depleted T cells, or T cells were the source of the cDNA or gDNA that made up the material.

TCRdb keeps only in-frame clones here, not all; method: immunoSEQ multiplex PCR. The sample lists fewer than 400,000 clones; around nine tenths were seen once. Recovery meant two consecutive negative NP/OP PCR tests, professional clearance, or resolved symptoms. Germline V lookup: CDR1 SNHLY, CDR2 FYNNEI. This CDR3 is built from 15 residues. After removal of 4 bases from V and 9 bases from J, the junction contained 8 bases not matched to a gene. V gene TRBV2 combines with J gene TRBJ1-6; 8 bases line up with TRBD1. Sequenced material: PBMCs or T cells enriched from blood (not recorded which). This clonotype was obtained from a man between 60 and 70 years old who had recovered from COVID-19. CDR3 DNA: TGTGCCAGCAGTGGCGGACGGACAGGGCCTTCACCCCTCCACTTT. It translates to CASSGGRTGPSPLHF.